A selection of T cell receptor beta chains follows, all from one sample in a study of PD-L1 blockade in urothelial cancer. Clones were read by immunoSEQ multiplex PCR, and TCRdb kept only the in-frame ones, dropping some. This repertoire shows roughly 63,000 clones, more than 80% found once; its top ten account for 4.5% to 6%. Here the sequenced sample was PBMCs, taken around atezolizumab (anti-PD-L1) treatment. These receptors were obtained from a man between 65 and 79 years old with urothelial cancer. Both conserved end residues are part of each CDR3. The D gene is left open where the match is weak. Expanded clones are given a class, and other clones once, few, many or no size at all.

j_gene	v_gene	abundance	d_gene	CDR3nt	CDR3aa
TRBJ2-1	TRBV11-3	once	NA	TGTGCCAGCAGACAAGGTGGCGGGTCCTACAATGAGCAGTTCTTC	CASRQGGGSYNEQFF
TRBJ1-1	TRBV18	NA	TRBD1	TGTGCCAGCTCACCACTAAATGACAGGGTGGGAGAGACTGAAGCTTTCTTT	CASSPLNDRVGETEAFF
TRBJ2-1	TRBV6-5	NA	TRBD2	TGTGCCAGCAGTTACACTACTAGCGGGGGTGGAGATGAGCAGTTCTTC	CASSYTTSGGGDEQFF
TRBJ1-4	TRBV19	few	NA	TGTGCCAGTACGTGGGGGGGCACTAATGAAAAACTGTTTTTT	CASTWGGTNEKLFF
TRBJ1-1	TRBV9	NA	TRBD1	TGTGCCAGCAGCGTAGGACCAGGGGGGACTGAAGCTTTCTTT	CASSVGPGGTEAFF
TRBJ1-3	TRBV4-1	NA	NA	TGCGCCAGCAGCCAAGACTCCCCCTTCTCTGGAAACACCATATATTTT	CASSQDSPFSGNTIYF
TRBJ1-1	TRBV4-2	NA	TRBD1	TGTGCCAGCAGCCGTGACAGGGGGCCGGATGCTGAAGCTTTCTTT	CASSRDRGPDAEAFF
TRBJ2-3	TRBV10-3	NA	TRBD2	TGTGCCATCAGTGTCGGAAGCGGGGGGGCAACAGATACGCAGTATTTT	CAISVGSGGATDTQYF
TRBJ1-5	TRBV2	NA	TRBD1	TGTGCCAGCAGTGATTTGGGACAGGGCAGACAGCCCCAGCATTTT	CASSDLGQGRQPQHF
TRBJ1-2	TRBV2	NA	TRBD1	TGTGCCAGCAGTGTCGGGACAGGGAATGGCTACACCTTC	CASSVGTGNGYTF
TRBJ2-3	TRBV5-1	few	NA	TGCGCCAGCAATCCGAGGAACAGGTTCTCTAGCACAGATACGCAGTATTTT	CASNPRNRFSSTDTQYF
TRBJ2-3	TRBV6-1	NA	NA	TGTGCCAGCAGTTACCGGGATACGCAGTATTTT	CASSYRDTQYF
TRBJ2-1	TRBV6-1	NA	NA	TGTGCCAGCAGTGAAGCAGGACTTTTGGGGAATGAGCAGTTCTTC	CASSEAGLLGNEQFF
TRBJ2-2	TRBV5-1	NA	TRBD2	TGCGCCAGCAGCTTGATCGGGGGGGCGAACACCGGGGAGCTGTTTTTT	CASSLIGGANTGELFF
TRBJ1-2	TRBV6-1	NA	NA	TGTGCCAGCAGTGAAGCGCCTGGAGCCTACTATGGCTACACCTTC	CASSEAPGAYYGYTF
TRBJ2-5	TRBV27	once	NA	TGTGCCAGCAGGGGCACAGGGCCGTCCCATCCCCAAGAGACCCAGTACTTC	CASRGTGPSHPQETQYF
TRBJ1-1	TRBV7-9	NA	NA	TGTGCCAGCAGCTTACTAGGCGCTGAAGCTTTCTTT	CASSLLGAEAFF
TRBJ2-1	TRBV7-2	once	NA	TGTGCCAGCAGCCCAATGAGCAGACTGGCTAACAATGAGCAGTTCTTC	CASSPMSRLANNEQFF
TRBJ1-6	TRBV11-2	NA	NA	TGTGCCAGCAGCTTAGATTTTCCAGGATCACCCCTCCACTTT	CASSLDFPGSPLHF
TRBJ1-6	TRBV2	few	TRBD1	TGTGCCAGCAGACGGGACAGAAGCTCACCCCTCCACTTT	CASRRDRSSPLHF
TRBJ1-5	TRBV28	NA	NA	TGTGCCAGCAGCCCACAGGGAGAGAGGCAGCCCCAGCATTTT	CASSPQGERQPQHF
TRBJ2-7	TRBV5-4	NA	TRBD1	TGTGCCAGCAGCCGTCCCGGACAGGGGGGATCCGAGCAGTACTTC	CASSRPGQGGSEQYF
TRBJ1-4	TRBV5-5	NA	TRBD1	TGTGCCAGCAGCCAGGACAGGGCCCAAGAAAAACTGTTTTTT	CASSQDRAQEKLFF
TRBJ1-4	TRBV19	NA	NA	TGTGCCAGTAGCCCCAGGGGTGGGCTTTATGAAAAACTGTTTTTT	CASSPRGGLYEKLFF
TRBJ2-3	TRBV5-1	NA	NA	TGCGCCAGCAGCTTACAGAAAACTAGCACAGATACGCAGTATTTT	CASSLQKTSTDTQYF
TRBJ2-7	TRBV5-4	NA	TRBD1	TGTGCCAGCAGCTCCCTCGGACAGGGAAGGGAGCAGTACTTC	CASSSLGQGREQYF